What follows is one T cell receptor beta chain and its context. The target antigen is unknown. This sample stems from a study of cytomegalovirus exposure and HLA in healthy donors. Turning to the study itself: HLA-typed donors were the source of approximately 86 million unique TCRs held in an early data release. Study-wide points: Roughly uniform sequencing depth across donors was assumed, possibly incorrectly.

The V gene's germline CDR1 is LNHNV and CDR2 YYDKDF (reference sequence). Deletions cut 0 bases from V and 5 bases from J, with 14 bases between. The CDR3 extends over 15 amino acids. The PCR used 60 Vbeta and 13 Jbeta primers. The assay was immunoSEQ multiplex PCR, and TCRdb's table has in-frame clones only and misses some. The sample carries 130,000 or so clones, over 60% recorded once. The receptor comes from a man aged 35-49 years in good health and CMV-seronegative. Sample: PBMCs. V gene TRBV15 combines with J gene TRBJ2-7; D is perhaps TRBD1 (6 bases). This CDR3 is CATSREGLDSHEQYF. The DNA for the CDR3 is TGTGCCACCAGCAGAGAGGGGTTGGACAGCCACGAGCAGTACTTC.